This T cell receptor (beta chain) stems from a study of graft-versus-host responses after intestinal transplantation. Findings and caveats of the study: Allografts of patients with graft-donor T cell macrochimerism showed high graft-versus-host to host-versus-graft clone ratios.

Worth noting for this clone: Its specificity is unknown.

Profiling relied on immunoSEQ multiplex PCR, and the TCRdb table lists in-frame clones only, not all of them. The profile covers 85,000 to 100,000 clones, with 90% appearing a single time and 0.095% to 0.11% taken by the ten largest. CDR3 length equals 12 residues. Deletions cut 5 bases from V and 9 bases from J, with 13 bases between. In germline, CDR1 is MNHEY, CDR2 SVGAGI. This receptor was taken from a human donor who received an intestinal transplant. This chain connects TRBV6-5 to TRBJ2-5; a possible D gene is TRBD1 (5 bases). The sequencing here drew on unstimulated CD4+ T cells sorted from spleen or lymph node cells, taken before intestinal transplant. Written as DNA, the CDR3 is TGTGCCAGCAGTACCGGACGCAGGGCCCAGTACTTC. It codes for CASSTGRRAQYF.